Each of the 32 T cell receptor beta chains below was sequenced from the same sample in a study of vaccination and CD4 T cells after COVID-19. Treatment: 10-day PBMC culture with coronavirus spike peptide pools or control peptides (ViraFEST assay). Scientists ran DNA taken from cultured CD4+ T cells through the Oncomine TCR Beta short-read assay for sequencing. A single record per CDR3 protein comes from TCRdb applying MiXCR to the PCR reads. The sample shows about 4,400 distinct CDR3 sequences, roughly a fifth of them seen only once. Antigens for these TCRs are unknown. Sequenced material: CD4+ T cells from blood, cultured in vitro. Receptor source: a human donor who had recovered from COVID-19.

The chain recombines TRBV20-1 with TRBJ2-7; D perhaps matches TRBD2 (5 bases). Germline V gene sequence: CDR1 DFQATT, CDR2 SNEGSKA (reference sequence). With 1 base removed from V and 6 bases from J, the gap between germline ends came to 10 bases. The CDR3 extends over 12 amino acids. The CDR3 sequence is CSARGLLGEQYF. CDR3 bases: TGCAGTGCTAGAGGACTATTGGGCGAGCAGTACTTC.

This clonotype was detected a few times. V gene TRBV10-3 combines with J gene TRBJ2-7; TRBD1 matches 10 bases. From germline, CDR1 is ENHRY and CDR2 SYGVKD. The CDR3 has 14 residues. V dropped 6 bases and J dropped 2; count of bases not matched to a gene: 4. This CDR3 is CAISTGQGAYEQYF. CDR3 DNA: TGTGCCATCAGCACCGGACAGGGGGCCTACGAGCAGTACTTC.

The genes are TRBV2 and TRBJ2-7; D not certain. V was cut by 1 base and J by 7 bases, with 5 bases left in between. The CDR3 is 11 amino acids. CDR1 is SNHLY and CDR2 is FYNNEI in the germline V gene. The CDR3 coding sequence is TGTGCCAGCAGTGAAGTACGGGAGCAGTACTTC. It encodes CASSEVREQYF.

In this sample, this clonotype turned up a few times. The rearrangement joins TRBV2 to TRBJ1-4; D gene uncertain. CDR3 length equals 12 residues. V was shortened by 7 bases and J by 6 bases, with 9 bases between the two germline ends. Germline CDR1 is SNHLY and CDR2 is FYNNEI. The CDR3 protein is CASKDGHEKLFF. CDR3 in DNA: TGTGCCAGCAAAGACGGTCATGAAAAACTGTTTTTT.

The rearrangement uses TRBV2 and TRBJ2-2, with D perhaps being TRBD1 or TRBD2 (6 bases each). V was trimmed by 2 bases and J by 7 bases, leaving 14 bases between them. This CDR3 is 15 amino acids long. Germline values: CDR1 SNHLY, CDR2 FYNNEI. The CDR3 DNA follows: TGTGCCAGCAGTGAAATGAGGGGGGCAGGCGGGGAGCTGTTTTTT. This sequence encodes CASSEMRGAGGELFF.

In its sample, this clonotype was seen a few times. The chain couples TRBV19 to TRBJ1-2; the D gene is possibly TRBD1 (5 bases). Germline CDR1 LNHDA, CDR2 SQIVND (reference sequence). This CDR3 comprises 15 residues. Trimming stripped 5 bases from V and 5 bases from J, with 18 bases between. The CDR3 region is CASSLNWDGYYGYTF. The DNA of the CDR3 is TGTGCCAGTAGTCTCAACTGGGACGGATATTATGGCTACACCTTC.

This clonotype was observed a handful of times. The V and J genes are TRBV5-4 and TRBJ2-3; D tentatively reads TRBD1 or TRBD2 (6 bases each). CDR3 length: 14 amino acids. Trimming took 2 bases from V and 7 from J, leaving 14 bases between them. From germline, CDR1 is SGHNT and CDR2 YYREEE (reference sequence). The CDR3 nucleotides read TGTGCCAGCAGCTTTACGGGGGCGGTAAATACGCAGTATTTT. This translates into CASSFTGAVNTQYF.

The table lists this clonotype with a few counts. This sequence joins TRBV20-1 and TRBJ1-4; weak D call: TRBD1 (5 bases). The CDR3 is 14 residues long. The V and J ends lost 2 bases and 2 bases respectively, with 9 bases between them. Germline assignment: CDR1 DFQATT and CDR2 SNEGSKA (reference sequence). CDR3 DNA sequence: TGCAGTGCTAGATGGGCAGGGACTAATGAAAAACTGTTTTTT. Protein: CSARWAGTNEKLFF.

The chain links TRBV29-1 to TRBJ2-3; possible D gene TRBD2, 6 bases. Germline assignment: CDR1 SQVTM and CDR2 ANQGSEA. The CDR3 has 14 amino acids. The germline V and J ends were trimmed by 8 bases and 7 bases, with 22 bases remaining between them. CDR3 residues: CSTTRASRGNTQYF. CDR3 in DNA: TGCAGCACCACCCGGGCCTCTCGCGGGAATACGCAGTATTTT.

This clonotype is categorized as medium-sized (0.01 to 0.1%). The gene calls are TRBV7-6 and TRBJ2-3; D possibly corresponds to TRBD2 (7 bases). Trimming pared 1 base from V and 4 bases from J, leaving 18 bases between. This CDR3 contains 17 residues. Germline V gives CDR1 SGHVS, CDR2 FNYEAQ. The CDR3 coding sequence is TGTGCCAGCAGCTTAGGACTGGGGGGCGGGGGCCCAGATACGCAGTATTTT. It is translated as CASSLGLGGGGPDTQYF.

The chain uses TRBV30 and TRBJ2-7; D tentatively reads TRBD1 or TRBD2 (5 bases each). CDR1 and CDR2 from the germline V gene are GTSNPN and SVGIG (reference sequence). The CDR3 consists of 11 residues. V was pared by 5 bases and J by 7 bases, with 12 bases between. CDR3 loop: CAWGDPLEQYF. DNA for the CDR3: TGTGCCTGGGGGGACCCGTTAGAGCAGTACTTC.

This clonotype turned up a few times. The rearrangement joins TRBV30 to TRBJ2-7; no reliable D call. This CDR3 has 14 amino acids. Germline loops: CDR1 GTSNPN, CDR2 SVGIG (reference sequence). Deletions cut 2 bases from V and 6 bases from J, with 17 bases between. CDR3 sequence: CAWSRGPAGSEQYF. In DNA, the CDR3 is TGTGCCTGGAGTCGAGGACCCGCCGGATCCGAGCAGTACTTC. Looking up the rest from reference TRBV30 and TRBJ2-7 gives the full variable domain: SQTIHQWPATLVQPVGSPLSLECTVEGTSNPNLYWYRQAAGRGLQLLFYSVGIGQISSEVPQNLSASRPQDRQFILSSKKLLLSDSGFYLCAWSRGPAGSEQYFGPGTRLTVT.

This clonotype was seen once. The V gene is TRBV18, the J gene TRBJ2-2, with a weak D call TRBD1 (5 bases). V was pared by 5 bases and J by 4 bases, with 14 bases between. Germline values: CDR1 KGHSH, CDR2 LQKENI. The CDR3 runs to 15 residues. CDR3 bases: TGTGCCAGCTCATGGTCAAGGGGTCCCACCGGGGAGCTGTTTTTT. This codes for CASSWSRGPTGELFF.

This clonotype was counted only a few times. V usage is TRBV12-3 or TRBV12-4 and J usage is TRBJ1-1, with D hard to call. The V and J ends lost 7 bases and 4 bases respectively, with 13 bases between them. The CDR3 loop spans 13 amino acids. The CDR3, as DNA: TGTGCCAGCACGCCCGGGAGTCCCACTGAAGCTTTCTTT. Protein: CASTPGSPTEAFF.

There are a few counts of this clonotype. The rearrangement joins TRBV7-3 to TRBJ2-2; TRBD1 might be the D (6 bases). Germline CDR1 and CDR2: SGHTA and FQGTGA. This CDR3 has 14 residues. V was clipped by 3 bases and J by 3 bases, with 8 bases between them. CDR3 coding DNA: TGTGCCAGCAGCTTGGACAGTTACACCGGGGAGCTGTTTTTT. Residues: CASSLDSYTGELFF. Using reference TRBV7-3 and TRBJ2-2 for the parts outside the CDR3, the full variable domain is GAGVSQTPSNKVTEKGKYVELRCDPISGHTALYWYRQSLGQGPEFLIYFQGTGAADDSGLPNDRFFAVRPEGSVSTLKIQRTERGDSAVYLCASSLDSYTGELFFGEGSRLTVL.

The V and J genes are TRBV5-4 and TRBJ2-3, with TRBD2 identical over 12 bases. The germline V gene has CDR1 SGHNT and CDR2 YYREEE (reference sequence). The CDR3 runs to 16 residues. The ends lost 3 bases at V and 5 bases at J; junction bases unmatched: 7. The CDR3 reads CASSSTSGGLGDTQYF. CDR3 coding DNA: TGTGCCAGCAGCTCGACTAGCGGGGGACTCGGAGATACGCAGTATTTT.

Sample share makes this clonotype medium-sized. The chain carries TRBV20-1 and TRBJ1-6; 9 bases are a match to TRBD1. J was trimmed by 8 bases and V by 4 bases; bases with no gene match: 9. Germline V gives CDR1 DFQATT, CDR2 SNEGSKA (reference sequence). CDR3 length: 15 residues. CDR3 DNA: TGCAGTGCTAAGGGACAGGGTATAATTGATTCACCCCTCCACTTT. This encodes CSAKGQGIIDSPLHF.

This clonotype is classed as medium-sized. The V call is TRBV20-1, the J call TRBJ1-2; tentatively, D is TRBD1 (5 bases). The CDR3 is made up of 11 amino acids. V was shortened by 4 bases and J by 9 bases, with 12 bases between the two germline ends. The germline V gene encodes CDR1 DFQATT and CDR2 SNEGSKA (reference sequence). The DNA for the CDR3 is TGCAGTGCTACCTTGGGGGAGAGCTACACCTTC. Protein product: CSATLGESYTF.

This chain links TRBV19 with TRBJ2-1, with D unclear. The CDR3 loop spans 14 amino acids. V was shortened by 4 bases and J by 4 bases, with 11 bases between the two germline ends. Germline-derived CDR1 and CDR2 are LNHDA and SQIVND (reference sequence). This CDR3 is CASSTVGGYNEQFF. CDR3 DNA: TGTGCCAGTAGTACGGTTGGTGGATACAATGAGCAGTTCTTC. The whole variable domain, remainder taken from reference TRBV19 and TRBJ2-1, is DGGITQSPKYLFRKEGQNVTLSCEQNLNHDAMYWYRQDPGQGLRLIYYSQIVNDFQKGDIAEGYSVSREKKESFPLTVTSAQKNPTAFYLCASSTVGGYNEQFFGPGTRLTVL.

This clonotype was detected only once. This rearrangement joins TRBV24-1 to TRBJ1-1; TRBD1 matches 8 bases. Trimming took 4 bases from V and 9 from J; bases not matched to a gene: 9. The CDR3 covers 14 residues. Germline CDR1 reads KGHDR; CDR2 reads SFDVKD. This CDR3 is CATSDPRQGMKAFF. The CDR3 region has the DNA TGTGCCACCAGTGACCCCAGACAGGGGATGAAAGCTTTCTTT.

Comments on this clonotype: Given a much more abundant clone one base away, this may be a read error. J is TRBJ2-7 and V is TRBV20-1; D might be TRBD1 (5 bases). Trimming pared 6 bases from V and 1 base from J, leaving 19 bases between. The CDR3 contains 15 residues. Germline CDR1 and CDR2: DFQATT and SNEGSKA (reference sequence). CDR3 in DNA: TGCAGTGCCGACAGCCAGGGCAAGATATCCTACGAGCAGTACTTC. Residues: CSADSQGKISYEQYF.

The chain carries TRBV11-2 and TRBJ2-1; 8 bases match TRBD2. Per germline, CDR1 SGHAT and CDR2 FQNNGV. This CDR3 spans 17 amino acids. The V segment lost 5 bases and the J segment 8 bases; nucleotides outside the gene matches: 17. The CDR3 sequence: CASSPYASGGLGDEQFF. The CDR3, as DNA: TGTGCCAGCAGCCCTTATGCCAGCGGGGGTTTAGGTGATGAGCAGTTCTTC.

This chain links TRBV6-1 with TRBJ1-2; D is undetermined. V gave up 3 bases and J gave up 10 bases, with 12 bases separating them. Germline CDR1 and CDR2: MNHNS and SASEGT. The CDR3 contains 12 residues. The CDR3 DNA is TGTGCCAGCAGTGAGGGCAATCTCCCCTACACCTTC. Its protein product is CASSEGNLPYTF.

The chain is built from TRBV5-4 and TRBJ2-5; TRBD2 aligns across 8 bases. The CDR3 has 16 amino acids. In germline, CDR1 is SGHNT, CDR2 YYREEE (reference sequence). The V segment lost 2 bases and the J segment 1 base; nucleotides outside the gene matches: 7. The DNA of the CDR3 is TGTGCCAGCAGCTTAGGGGTACTAGCGGTCCAAGAGACCCAGTACTTC. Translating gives CASSLGVLAVQETQYF.

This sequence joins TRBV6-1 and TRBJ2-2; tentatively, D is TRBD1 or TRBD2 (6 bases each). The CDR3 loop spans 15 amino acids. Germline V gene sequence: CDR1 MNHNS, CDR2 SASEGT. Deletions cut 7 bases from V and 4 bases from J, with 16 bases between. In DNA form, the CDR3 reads TGTGCCAGCATGTGGACCAGGGGAGGCACCGGGGAGCTGTTTTTT. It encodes CASMWTRGGTGELFF.

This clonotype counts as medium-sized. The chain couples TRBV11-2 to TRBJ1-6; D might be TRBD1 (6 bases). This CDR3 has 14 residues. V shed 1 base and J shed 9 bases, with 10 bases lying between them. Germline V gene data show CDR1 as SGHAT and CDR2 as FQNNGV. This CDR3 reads CASSLGGQGSPLHF. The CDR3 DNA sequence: TGTGCCAGCAGCTTAGGGGGGCAAGGTTCACCCCTCCACTTT. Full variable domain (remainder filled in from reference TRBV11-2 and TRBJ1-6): EAGVAQSPRYKIIEKRQSVAFWCNPISGHATLYWYQQILGQGPKLLIQFQNNGVVDDSQLPKDRFSAERLKGVDSTLKIQPAKLEDSAVYLCASSLGGQGSPLHFGNGTRLTVT.

The CDR3 DNA follows: TGTGCCAGCTCTCTGGCCAGGGCAGATACGCAGTATTTT. Translation: CASSLARADTQYF. This chain joins TRBV6-1 and TRBJ2-3; TRBD1 might be the D (5 bases). CDR3 size: 13 residues. Germline V gene data show CDR1 as MNHNS and CDR2 as SASEGT. The ends were cut back, 8 bases at V and 4 bases at J, with 13 bases in the middle.

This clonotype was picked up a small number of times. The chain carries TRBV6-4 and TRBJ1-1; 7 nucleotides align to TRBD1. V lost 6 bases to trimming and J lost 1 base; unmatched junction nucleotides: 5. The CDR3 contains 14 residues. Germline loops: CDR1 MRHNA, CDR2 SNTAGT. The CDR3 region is CASRPQGENTEAFF. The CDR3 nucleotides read TGTGCCAGCAGGCCTCAGGGGGAGAACACTGAAGCTTTCTTT.

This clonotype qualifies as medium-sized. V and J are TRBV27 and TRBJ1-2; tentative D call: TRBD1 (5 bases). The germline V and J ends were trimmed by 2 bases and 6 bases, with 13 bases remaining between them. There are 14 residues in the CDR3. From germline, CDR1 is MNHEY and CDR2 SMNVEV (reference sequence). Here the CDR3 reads CASSLIPGGDGYTF. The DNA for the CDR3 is TGTGCCAGCAGTTTAATCCCTGGGGGAGATGGCTACACCTTC.

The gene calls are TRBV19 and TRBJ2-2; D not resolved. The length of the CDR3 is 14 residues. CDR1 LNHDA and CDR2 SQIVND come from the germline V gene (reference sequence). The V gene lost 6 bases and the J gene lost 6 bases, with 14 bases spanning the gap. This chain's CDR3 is CASSLMEGSGELFF. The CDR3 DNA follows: TGTGCCAGTAGCCTCATGGAAGGTTCCGGGGAGCTGTTTTTT.

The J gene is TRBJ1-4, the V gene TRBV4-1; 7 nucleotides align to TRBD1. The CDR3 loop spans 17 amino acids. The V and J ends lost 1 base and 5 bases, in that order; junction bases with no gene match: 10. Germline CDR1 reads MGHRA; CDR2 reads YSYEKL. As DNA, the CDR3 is TGCGCCAGCAGCCAAGGGCCGAGGATGGGACAGAATGAAAAACTGTTTTTT. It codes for CASSQGPRMGQNEKLFF.

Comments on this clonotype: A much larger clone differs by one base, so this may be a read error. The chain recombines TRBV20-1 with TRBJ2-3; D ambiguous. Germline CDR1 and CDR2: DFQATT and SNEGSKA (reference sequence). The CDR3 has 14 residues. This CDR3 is CSARASSAPDTRYF. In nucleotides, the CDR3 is TGCAGTGCTAGAGCGAGTTCGGCTCCGGATACGCGGTATTTT.